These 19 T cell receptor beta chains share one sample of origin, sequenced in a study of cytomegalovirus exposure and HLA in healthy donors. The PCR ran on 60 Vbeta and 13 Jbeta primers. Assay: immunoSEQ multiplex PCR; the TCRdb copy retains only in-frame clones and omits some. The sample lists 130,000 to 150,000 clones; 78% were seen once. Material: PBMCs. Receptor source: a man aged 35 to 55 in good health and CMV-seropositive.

The CDR3, as DNA: TGTGCCAGTCAGGGGGGCACCGGGGAGCTGTTTTTT. The encoded protein is CASQGGTGELFF. The V and J genes are TRBV6-1 and TRBJ2-2; TRBD1 is a possible D gene (7 bases). This CDR3 has 12 residues. Germline V lookup: CDR1 MNHNS, CDR2 SASEGT. The germline V and J ends were trimmed by 9 bases and 4 bases, with 9 bases remaining between them.

CDR3: CASSEAGRAGTDTQYF. As DNA, the CDR3 is TGTGCCAGCAGTGAAGCAGGGAGGGCAGGCACAGATACGCAGTATTTT. The rearrangement links TRBV6-1 to TRBJ2-3; TRBD2 agrees at 7 bases. V was clipped by 0 bases and J by 1 base; unmatched bases: 4. CDR1 and CDR2 (germline): MNHNS, SASEGT. The CDR3 contains 16 residues.

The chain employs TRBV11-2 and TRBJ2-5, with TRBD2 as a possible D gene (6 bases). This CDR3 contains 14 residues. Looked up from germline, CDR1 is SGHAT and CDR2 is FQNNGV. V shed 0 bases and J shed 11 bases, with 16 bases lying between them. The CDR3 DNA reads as TGTGCCAGCAGCTTAGAGCGGGGCCGAGGAGAGCAGTACTTC. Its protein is CASSLERGRGEQYF.

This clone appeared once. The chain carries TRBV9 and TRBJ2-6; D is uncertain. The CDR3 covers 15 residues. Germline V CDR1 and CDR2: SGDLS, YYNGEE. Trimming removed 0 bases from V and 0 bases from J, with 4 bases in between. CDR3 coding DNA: TGTGCCAGCAGCGTAGGGGCCTCTGGGGCCAACGTCCTGACTTTC. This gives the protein CASSVGASGANVLTF.

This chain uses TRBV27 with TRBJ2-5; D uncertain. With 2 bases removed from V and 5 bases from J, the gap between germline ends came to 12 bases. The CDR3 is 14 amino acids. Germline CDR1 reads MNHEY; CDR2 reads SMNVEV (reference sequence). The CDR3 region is CASSLVAGWETQYF. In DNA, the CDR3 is TGTGCCAGCAGTTTAGTGGCCGGGTGGGAGACCCAGTACTTC.

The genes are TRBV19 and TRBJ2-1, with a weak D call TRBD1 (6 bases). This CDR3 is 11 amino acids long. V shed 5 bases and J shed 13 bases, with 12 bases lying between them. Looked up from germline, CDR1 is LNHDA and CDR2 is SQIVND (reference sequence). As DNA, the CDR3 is TGTGCCAGTAGTCCGGGACATAATCAGTTCTTC. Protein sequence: CASSPGHNQFF.

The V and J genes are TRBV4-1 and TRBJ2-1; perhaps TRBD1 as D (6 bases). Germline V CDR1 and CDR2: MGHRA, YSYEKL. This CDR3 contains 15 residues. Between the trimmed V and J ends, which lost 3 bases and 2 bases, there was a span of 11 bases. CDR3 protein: CASSQNRVAYNEQFF. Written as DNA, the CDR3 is TGCGCCAGCAGCCAGAACAGGGTCGCCTACAATGAGCAGTTCTTC.

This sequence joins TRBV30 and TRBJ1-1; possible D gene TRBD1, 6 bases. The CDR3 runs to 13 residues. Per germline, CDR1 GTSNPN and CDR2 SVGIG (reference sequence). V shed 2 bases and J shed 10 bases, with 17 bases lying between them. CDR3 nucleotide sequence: TGTGCCTGGAGTACAGGGAGCCCCCAGCGAGCTTTCTTT. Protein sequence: CAWSTGSPQRAFF.

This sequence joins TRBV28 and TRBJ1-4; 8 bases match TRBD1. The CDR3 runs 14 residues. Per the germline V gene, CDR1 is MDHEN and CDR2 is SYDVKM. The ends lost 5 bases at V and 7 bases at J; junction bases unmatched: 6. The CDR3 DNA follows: TGTGCCAGCAGTACTGGACAGGGAGGTGAAAAACTGTTTTTT. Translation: CASSTGQGGEKLFF.

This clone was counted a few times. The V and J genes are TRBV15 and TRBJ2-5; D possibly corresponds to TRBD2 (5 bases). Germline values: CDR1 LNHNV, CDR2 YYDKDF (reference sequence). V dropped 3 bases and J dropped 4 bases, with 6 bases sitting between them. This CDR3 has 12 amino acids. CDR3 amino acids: CATSSEGETQYF. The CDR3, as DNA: TGTGCCACCAGCAGCGAGGGAGAGACCCAGTACTTC.

The CDR3 nucleotides are TGCGCCAGCAGCTTTGGGCAGGTTGTCCCTGAAGCTTTCTTT. It translates to CASSFGQVVPEAFF. The chain is built from TRBV5-1 and TRBJ1-1; D unclear. The V gene's germline CDR1 is SGHRS and CDR2 YFSETQ. The ends were cut back, 2 bases at V and 6 bases at J, with 14 bases in the middle. The CDR3 covers 14 residues.

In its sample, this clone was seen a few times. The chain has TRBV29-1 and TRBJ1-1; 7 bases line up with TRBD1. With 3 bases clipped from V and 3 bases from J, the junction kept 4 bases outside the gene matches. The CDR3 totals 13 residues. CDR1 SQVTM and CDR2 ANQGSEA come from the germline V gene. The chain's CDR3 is CSVEGQQYTEAFF. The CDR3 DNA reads TGCAGCGTTGAGGGACAGCAATACACTGAAGCTTTCTTT.

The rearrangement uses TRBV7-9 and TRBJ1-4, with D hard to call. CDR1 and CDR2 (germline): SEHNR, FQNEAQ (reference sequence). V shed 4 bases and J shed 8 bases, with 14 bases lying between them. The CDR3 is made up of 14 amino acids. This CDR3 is CASSSWRDEEKLFF. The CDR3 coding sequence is TGTGCCAGCAGCTCCTGGCGGGATGAGGAAAAACTGTTTTTT.

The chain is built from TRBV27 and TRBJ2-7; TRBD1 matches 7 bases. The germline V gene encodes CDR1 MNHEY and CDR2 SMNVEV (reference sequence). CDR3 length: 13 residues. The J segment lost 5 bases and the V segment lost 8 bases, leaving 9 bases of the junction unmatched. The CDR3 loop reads CASRRQGVHEQYF. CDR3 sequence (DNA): TGTGCCAGCCGTAGACAGGGCGTCCACGAGCAGTACTTC.

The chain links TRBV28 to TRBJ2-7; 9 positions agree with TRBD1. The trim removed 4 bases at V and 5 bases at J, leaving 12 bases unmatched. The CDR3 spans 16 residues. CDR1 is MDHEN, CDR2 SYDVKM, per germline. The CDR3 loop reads CASSSSGQGSGNEQYF. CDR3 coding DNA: TGTGCCAGCAGTTCATCGGGACAGGGTAGTGGTAACGAGCAGTACTTC.

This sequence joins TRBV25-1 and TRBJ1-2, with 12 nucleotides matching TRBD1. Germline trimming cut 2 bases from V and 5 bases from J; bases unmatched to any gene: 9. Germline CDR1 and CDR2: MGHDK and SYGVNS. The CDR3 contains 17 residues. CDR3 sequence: CASSEIGTGGARYGYTF. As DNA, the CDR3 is TGTGCCAGCAGTGAAATAGGGACAGGGGGCGCCCGGTATGGCTACACCTTC.

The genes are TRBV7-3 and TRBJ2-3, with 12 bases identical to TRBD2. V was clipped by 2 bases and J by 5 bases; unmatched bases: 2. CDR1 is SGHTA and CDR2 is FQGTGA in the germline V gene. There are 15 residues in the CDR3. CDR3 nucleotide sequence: TGTGCCAGCAGCTTAGGGGGACTAGCGGGAGATACGCAGTATTTT. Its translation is CASSLGGLAGDTQYF.

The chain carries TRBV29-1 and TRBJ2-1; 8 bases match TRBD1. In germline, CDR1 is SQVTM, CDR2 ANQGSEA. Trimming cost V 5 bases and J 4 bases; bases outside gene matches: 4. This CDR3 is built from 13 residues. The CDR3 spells CSVTGTGYNEQFF. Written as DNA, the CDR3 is TGCAGCGTTACCGGGACAGGTTACAATGAGCAGTTCTTC.

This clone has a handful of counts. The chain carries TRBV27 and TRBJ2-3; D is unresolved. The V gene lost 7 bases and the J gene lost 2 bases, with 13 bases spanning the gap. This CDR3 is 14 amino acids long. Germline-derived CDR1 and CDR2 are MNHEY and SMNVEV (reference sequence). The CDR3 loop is CASTRNGLTDTQYF. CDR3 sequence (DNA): TGTGCCAGCACCAGGAATGGCCTCACAGATACGCAGTATTTT.